This T cell receptor (beta chain) was sequenced in a study of T-cell reconstitution after alpha-beta-depleted transplantation in children (TCRdb year 2016). With regard to the full study: T-cell immune reconstitution after TCRalphabeta/CD19-depleted allogeneic hematopoietic cell transplantation in children was quantitatively tracked in the study by means of TCR repertoire profiling.

This clonotype was counted only a few times. There is no known antigen for this receptor. Qualities for individual bases were not recorded, and no much larger clone is one base off. From its cysteine to its phenylalanine, the CDR3 spans 10 amino acids. The CDR3 DNA has 30 bases and is translated from base 1. The germline ends are 6 bases apart after V is trimmed by 5 bases and J by 7 bases. The germline V gene (reference sequence) supplies CDR1 GTSNPN and CDR2 SVGIG. Library method: PCR. Sequenced using an Illumina HiSeq 2500. TCR library preparation used molecular barcoding, with unique molecular identifiers applied to normalize quantification of the TCRbeta repertoire. TCRdb reworked the public reads: Q25 trimming with fastp, MiXCR clone assembly, productive beta chains retained. Rows are unified per CDR3 protein, each entry keeping the most common DNA and genes. In all, the sample holds hundreds of thousands of distinct CDR3 sequences, and approximately 16% of those were seen once. The ten largest account for 0.8% to 1.1% of the sample.

Sequencing was performed on PBMCs from the stem cell graft donor, taken from the stem cell graft. This receptor was taken from a human donor who donated a stem cell graft to a child with acute myeloid leukemia. Recombination joined TRBV30 with TRBJ2-1; no D gene can be assigned with confidence. The nucleotide sequence reads TGTGCCTGGGGGGTTAATGAGCAGTTCTTC. Protein translation: CAWGVNEQFF. With the portions outside the CDR3 filled from the reference TRBV30 and TRBJ2-1 genes, the complete variable region becomes SQTIHQWPATLVQPVGSPLSLECTVEGTSNPNLYWYRQAAGRGLQLLFYSVGIGQISSEVPQNLSASRPQDRQFILSSKKLLLSDSGFYLCAWGVNEQFFGPGTRLTVL.